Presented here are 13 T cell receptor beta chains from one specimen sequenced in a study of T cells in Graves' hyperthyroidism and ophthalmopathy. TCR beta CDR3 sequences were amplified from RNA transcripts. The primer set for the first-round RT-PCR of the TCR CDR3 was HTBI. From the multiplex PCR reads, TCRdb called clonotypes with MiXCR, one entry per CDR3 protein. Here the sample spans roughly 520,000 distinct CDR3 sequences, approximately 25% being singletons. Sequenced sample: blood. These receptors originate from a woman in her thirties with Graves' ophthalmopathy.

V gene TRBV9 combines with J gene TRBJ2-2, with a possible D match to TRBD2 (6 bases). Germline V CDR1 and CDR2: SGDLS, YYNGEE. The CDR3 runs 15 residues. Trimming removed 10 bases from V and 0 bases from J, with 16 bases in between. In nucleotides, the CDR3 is TGTGCCTCGGGCGGGACGGCTCCGAACACCGGGGAGCTGTTTTTT. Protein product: CASGGTAPNTGELFF.

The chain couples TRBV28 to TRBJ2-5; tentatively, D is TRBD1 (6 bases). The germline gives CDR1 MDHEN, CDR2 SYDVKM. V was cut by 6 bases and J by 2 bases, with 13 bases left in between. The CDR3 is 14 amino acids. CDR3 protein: CASSRHGTQETQYF. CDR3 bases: TGTGCCAGCAGCCGACATGGGACACAAGAGACCCAGTACTTC.

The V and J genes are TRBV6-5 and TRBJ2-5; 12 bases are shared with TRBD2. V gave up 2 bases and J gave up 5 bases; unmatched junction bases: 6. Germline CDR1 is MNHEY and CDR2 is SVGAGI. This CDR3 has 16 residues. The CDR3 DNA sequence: TGTGCCAGCAGTTACCACGCTAGCGGGGGGGCGGAGACCCAGTACTTC. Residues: CASSYHASGGAETQYF.

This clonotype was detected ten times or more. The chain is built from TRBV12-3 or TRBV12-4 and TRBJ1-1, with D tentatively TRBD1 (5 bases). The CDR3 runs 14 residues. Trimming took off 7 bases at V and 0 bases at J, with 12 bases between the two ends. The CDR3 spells CASTGTVLNTEAFF. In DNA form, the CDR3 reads TGTGCCAGCACCGGGACTGTTCTGAACACTGAAGCTTTCTTT.

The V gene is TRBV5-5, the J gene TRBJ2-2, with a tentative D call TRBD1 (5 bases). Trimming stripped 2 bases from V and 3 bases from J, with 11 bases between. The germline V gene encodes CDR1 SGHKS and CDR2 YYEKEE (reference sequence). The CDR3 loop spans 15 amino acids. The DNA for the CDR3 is TGTGCCAGCAGCTTTTTAGGGGTGGACACCGGGGAGCTGTTTTTT. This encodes CASSFLGVDTGELFF.

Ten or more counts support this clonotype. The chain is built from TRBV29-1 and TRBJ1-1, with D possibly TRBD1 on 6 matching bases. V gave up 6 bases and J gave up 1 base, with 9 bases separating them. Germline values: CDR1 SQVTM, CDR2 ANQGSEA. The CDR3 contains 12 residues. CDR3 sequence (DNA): TGCAGCGTAGCGGGACAGAACACTGAAGCTTTCTTT. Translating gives CSVAGQNTEAFF. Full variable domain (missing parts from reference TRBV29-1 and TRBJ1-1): SAVISQKPSRDICQRGTSLTIQCQVDSQVTMMFWYRQQPGQSLTLIATANQGSEATYESGFVIDKFPISRPNLTFSTLTVSNMSPEDSSIYLCSVAGQNTEAFFGQGTRLTVV.

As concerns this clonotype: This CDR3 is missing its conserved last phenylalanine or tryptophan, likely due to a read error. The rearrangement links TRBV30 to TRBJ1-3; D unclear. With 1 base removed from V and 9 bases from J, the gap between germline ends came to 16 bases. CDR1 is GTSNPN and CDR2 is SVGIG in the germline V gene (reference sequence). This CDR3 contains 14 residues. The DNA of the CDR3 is TGTGCCTGGAGTGCCCTCCCTCTAACCGGCACCATATATCTT. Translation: CAWSALPLTGTIYL.

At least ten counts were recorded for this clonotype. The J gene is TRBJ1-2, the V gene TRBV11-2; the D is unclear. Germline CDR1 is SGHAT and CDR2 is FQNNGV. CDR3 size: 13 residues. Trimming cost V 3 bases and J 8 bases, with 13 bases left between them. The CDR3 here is CASSFGTGNGYTF. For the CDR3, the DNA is TGTGCCAGCAGCTTTGGCACCGGGAACGGCTACACCTTC. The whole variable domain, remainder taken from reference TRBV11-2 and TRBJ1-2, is EAGVAQSPRYKIIEKRQSVAFWCNPISGHATLYWYQQILGQGPKLLIQFQNNGVVDDSQLPKDRFSAERLKGVDSTLKIQPAKLEDSAVYLCASSFGTGNGYTFGSGTRLTVV.

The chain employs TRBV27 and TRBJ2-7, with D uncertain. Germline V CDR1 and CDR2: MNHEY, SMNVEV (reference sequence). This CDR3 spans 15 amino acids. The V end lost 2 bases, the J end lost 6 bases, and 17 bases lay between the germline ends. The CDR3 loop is CASSLTNSRKFEQYF. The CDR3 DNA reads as TGTGCCAGCAGTTTAACCAACTCCCGGAAGTTCGAGCAGTACTTC.

Written as DNA, the CDR3 is TGCAGCGCCACCCCCGGCAGTGCCGACGAGCAGTACTTC. This translates into CSATPGSADEQYF. The V call is TRBV20-1, the J call TRBJ2-7; D call uncertain. CDR3 length equals 13 residues. CDR1 is DFQATT and CDR2 is SNEGSKA in the germline V gene (reference sequence).

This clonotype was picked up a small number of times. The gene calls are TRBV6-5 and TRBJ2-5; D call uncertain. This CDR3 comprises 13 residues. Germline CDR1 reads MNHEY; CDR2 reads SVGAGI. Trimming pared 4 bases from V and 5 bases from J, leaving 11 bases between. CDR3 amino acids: CASSSWVRETQYF. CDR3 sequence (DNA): TGTGCCAGCAGTTCCTGGGTTCGGGAGACCCAGTACTTC.

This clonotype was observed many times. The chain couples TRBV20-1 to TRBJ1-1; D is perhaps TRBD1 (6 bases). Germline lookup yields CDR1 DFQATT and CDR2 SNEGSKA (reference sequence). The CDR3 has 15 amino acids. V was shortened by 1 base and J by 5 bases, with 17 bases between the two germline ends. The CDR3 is CSARGAGALLTEAFF. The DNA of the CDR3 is TGCAGTGCTAGAGGGGCAGGGGCGCTTTTAACTGAAGCTTTCTTT.

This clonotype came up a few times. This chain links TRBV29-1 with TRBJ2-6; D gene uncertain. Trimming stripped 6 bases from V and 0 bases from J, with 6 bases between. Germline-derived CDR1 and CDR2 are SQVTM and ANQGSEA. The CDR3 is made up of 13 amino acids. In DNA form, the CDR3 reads TGCAGCGTCCACAACTCTGGGGCCAACGTCCTGACTTTC. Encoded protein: CSVHNSGANVLTF.